This T cell receptor beta chain derives from a study of shared clonotypes between healthy human individuals. General study points: The naive CD4 repertoires of a few donors were compared, and approximately 5% of clonotypes were shared.

The CDR3 is 17 residues long. Trimming removed 7 bases at V and 2 bases at J, with 23 bases between. The germline V gene encodes CDR1 MDHEN and CDR2 SYDVKM. The authors split each subset's genomic DNA evenly across several immunoSEQ plates. Assay: immunoSEQ multiplex PCR; the TCRdb copy retains only in-frame clones and omits some. The data contain under 1,100,000 clones, 75% to 85% of them singletons. As regards this clone: Its antigen is not identified.

The TCR comes from a man younger than 30 in good health. Some clones in this sample may be carry-over from other donors' samples. Specimen: memory CD4+ T cells from PBMCs. Subset of the sample: CD45RA-negative fraction. The chain uses TRBV28 and TRBJ1-2; D remains unclear. This chain's CDR3 is CASTSNSRGTRNYGYTF. The CDR3 DNA reads as TGTGCCAGCACTTCAAACAGTCGGGGTACTCGAAACTATGGCTACACCTTC.